This TCR beta chain was observed in a study of cytotoxic CD8 clonotypes in ibrutinib-treated CLL. Sequencing used immunoSEQ multiplex PCR; TCRdb keeps in-frame clones, though not all of them. The sample consists of about 120,000 clones, roughly 57% of them appearing once. In germline, CDR1 is GTSNPN, CDR2 SVGIG (reference sequence). This CDR3 spans 15 amino acids. The V gene lost 0 bases and the J gene lost 1 base, with 12 bases spanning the gap. This clone occurred once. The receptor's source is a human donor with chronic lymphocytic leukemia. The V gene is TRBV30, the J gene TRBJ1-2; tentative D call: TRBD1 (5 bases). The sequencing used PBMCs, collected after 24 months of ibrutinib treatment. As DNA, the CDR3 is TGTGCCTGGAGTGTACTGAGGGACCTTAACTATGGCTACACCTTC. This sequence encodes CAWSVLRDLNYGYTF.